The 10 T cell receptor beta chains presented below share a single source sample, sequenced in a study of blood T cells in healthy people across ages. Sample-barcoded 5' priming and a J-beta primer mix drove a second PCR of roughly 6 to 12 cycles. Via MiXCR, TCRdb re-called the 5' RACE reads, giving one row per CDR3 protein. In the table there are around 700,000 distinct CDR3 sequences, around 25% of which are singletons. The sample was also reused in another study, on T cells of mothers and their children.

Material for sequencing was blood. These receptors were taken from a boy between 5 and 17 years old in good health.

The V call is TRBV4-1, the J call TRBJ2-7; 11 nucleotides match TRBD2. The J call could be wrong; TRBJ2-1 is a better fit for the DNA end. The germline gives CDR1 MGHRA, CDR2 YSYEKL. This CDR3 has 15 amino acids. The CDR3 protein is CASSSTLAGDNEQFF. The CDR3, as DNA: TGCGCCAGCAGCTCCACACTAGCGGGAGACAATGAGCAGTTCTTC.

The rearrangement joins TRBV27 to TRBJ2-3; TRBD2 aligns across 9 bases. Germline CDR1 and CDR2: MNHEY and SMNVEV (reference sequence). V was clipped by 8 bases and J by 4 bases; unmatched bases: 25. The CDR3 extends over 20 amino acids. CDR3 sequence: CASSGPRKSGGSIRADTQYF. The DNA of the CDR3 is TGTGCCAGCTCCGGGCCCCGTAAAAGCGGGGGGAGTATAAGGGCAGATACGCAGTATTTT.

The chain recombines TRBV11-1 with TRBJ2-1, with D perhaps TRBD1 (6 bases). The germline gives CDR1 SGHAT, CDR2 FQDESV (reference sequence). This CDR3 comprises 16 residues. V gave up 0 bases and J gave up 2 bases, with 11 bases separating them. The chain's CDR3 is CASSLADSSAYNEQFF. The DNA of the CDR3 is TGTGCCAGCAGCTTAGCGGACAGTTCGGCCTACAATGAGCAGTTCTTC.

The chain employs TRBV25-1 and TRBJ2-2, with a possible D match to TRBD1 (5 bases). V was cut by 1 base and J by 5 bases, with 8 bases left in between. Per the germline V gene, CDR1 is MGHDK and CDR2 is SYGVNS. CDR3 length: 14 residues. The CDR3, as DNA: TGTGCCAGCAGTGAATGGCAGGGTACCGGGGAGCTGTTTTTT. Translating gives CASSEWQGTGELFF. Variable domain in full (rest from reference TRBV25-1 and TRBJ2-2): EADIYQTPRYLVIGTGKKITLECSQTMGHDKMYWYQQDPGMELHLIHYSYGVNSTEKGDLSSESTVSRIRTEHFPLTLESARPSHTSQYLCASSEWQGTGELFFGEGSRLTVL.

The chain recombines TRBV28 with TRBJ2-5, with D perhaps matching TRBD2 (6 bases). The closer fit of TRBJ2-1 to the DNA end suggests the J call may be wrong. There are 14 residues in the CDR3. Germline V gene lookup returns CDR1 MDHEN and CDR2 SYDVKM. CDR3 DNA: TGTGCCAGCAGTTTACTAGTCGGTGGGAGGGAGCAGTTCTTC. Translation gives CASSLLVGGREQFF.

CDR3 residues: CASSYHNSNQPQHF. The CDR3 nucleotides are TGTGCCAGCAGTTACCACAACAGCAATCAGCCCCAGCATTTT. The rearrangement uses TRBV6-2 or TRBV6-3 and TRBJ1-5; no clear D. V shed 2 bases and J shed 1 base, with 6 bases lying between them. CDR1 and CDR2 from the germline V gene are MNHEY and SVGEGT. The CDR3 is 14 amino acids.

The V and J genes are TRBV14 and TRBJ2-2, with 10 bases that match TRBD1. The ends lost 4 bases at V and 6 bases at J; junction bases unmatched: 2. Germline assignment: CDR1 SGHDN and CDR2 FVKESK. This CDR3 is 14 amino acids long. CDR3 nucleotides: TGTGCCAGCAGCCGGGACAGGGGCTCCGGGGAGCTGTTTTTT. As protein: CASSRDRGSGELFF.

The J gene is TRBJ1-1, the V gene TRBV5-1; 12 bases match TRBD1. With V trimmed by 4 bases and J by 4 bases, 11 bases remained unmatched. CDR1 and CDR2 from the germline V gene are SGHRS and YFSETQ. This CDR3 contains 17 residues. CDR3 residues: CASSPGTGGEGGTEAFF. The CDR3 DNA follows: TGCGCCAGCAGCCCCGGGACAGGGGGCGAAGGGGGCACTGAAGCTTTCTTT.

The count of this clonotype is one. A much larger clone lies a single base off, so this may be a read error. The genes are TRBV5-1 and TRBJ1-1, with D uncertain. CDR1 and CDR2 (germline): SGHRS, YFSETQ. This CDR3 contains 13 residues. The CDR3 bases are TGCGCCAGCAGGTTGGGAGGGTCCACTGAAGCTTTCTTT. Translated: CASRLGGSTEAFF.

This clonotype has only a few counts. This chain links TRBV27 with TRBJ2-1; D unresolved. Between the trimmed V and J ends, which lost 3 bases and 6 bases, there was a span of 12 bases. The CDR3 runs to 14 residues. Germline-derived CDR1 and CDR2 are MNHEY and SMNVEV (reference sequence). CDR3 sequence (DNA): TGTGCCAGCAGTTTCCGGGTGAGTCCCAATGAGCAGTTCTTC. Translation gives CASSFRVSPNEQFF.